This TCR beta chain was sequenced for a study of long-term antiretroviral therapy in people with HIV. This clone has more than one count but fewer than ten. This was the immunoSEQ v3.0 assay at survey level. The assay was immunoSEQ multiplex PCR, and TCRdb's table has in-frame clones only and misses some. Of tens of thousands of clones in the sample, roughly 96% are singletons; the top ten hold 2.5% to 3.5%. With 5 bases clipped from V and 11 bases from J, the junction kept 5 bases outside the gene matches. There are 11 residues in the CDR3. Germline CDR1 is MNHEY and CDR2 is SVGAGI. This chain uses TRBV6-5 with TRBJ2-7, with 8 bases aligning to TRBD1. The starting material was unsorted PBMCs, obtained 3.7 years after starting antiretroviral therapy. The clonotype was recovered from a woman aged 50 to 60 with HIV. CDR3 bases: TGTGCCAGCAGTGAGGGACAGGTGGAGTACTTC. Protein sequence: CASSEGQVEYF.